Sequencing of this T cell receptor (beta chain) was carried out in a study of TIL therapy for anti-PD-1-resistant metastatic lung cancer. Whole-study results and caveats: TIL clonotype persistence in blood showed no apparent association with response.

Time point reported: pre-treatment sample, taken before nivolumab and TIL therapy. The J segment lost 4 bases and the V segment lost 5 bases, leaving 3 bases of the junction unmatched. Germline V gene sequence: CDR1 SEHNR, CDR2 FQNEAQ (reference sequence). This CDR3 region has 15 residues. The libraries were made with immunoSEQ v3. Repertoires were generated with immunoSEQ multiplex PCR, while TCRdb's copy carries only in-frame clones and drops some. The sample has roughly 20,000 clones; about four fifths are singletons. This clone was detected once. The antigen is unknown. The TCR was taken from a person aged 25-85 years with non-small cell lung cancer. Sequencing used blood, obtained at baseline. The chain combines TRBV7-9 with TRBJ2-5; TRBD2 matches at 14 bases. CDR3 coding DNA: TGTGCCAGCAGCCGACTAGCGGGGGGGCTAGAGACCCAGTACTTC. It encodes CASSRLAGGLETQYF.